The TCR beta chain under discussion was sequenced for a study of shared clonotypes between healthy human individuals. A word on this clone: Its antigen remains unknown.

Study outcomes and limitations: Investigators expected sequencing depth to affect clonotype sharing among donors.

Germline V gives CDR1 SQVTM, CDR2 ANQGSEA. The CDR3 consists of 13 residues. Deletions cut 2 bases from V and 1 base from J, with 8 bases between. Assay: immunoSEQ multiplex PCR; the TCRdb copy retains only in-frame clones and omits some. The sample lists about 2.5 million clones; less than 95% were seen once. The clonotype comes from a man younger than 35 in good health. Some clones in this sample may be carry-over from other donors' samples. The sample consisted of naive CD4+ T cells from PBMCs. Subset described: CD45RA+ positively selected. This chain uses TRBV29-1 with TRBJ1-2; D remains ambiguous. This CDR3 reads CSVEPEDNYGYTF. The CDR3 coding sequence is TGCAGCGTTGAACCGGAGGATAACTATGGCTACACCTTC.